This TCR beta chain stems from a study of blood T cell repertoires in COVID-19. Sequencing was performed with immunoSEQ multiplex PCR; in TCRdb, only in-frame clones are kept and a portion is missing. Among around 300,000 clones, about nine tenths were seen once, and the ten largest hold under 7%. The length of the CDR3 is 14 residues. Germline CDR1 reads SGDLS; CDR2 reads YYNGEE. V trimming: 4 bases; J trimming: 4 bases; junction bases outside the gene matches: 7. The sequence was obtained from a woman under 40 with COVID-19, enrolled during active disease. Sequencing used peripheral blood. The rearrangement joins TRBV9 to TRBJ1-1; TRBD1 aligns across 7 bases. CDR3 DNA: TGTGCCAGCAGCATCCACAGGGGTGGCACTGAAGCTTTCTTT. It codes for CASSIHRGGTEAFF. Complete variable domain (other parts from reference TRBV9 and TRBJ1-1): DSGVTQTPKHLITATGQRVTLRCSPRSGDLSVYWYQQSLDQGLQFLIQYYNGEERAKGNILERFSAQQFPDLHSELNLSSLELGDSALYFCASSIHRGGTEAFFGQGTRLTVV.